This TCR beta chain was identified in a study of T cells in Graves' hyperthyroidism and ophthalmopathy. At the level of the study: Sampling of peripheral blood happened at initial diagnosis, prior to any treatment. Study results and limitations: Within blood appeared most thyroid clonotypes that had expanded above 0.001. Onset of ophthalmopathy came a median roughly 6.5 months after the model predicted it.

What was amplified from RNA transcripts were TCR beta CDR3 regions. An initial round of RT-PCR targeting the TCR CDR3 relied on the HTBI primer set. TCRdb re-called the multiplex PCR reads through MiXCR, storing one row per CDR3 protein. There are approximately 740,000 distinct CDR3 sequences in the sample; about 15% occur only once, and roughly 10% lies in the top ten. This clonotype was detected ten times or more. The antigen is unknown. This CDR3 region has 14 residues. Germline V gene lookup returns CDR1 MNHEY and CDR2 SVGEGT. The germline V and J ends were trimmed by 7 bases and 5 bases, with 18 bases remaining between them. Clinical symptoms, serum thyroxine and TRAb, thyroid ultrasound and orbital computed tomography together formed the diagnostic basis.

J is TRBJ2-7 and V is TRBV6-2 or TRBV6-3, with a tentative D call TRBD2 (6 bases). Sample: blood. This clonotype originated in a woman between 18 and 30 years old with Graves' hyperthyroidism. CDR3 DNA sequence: TGTGCCAGCACCACCCCCGGGAGAGGCCACGAGCAGTACTTC. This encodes CASTTPGRGHEQYF.